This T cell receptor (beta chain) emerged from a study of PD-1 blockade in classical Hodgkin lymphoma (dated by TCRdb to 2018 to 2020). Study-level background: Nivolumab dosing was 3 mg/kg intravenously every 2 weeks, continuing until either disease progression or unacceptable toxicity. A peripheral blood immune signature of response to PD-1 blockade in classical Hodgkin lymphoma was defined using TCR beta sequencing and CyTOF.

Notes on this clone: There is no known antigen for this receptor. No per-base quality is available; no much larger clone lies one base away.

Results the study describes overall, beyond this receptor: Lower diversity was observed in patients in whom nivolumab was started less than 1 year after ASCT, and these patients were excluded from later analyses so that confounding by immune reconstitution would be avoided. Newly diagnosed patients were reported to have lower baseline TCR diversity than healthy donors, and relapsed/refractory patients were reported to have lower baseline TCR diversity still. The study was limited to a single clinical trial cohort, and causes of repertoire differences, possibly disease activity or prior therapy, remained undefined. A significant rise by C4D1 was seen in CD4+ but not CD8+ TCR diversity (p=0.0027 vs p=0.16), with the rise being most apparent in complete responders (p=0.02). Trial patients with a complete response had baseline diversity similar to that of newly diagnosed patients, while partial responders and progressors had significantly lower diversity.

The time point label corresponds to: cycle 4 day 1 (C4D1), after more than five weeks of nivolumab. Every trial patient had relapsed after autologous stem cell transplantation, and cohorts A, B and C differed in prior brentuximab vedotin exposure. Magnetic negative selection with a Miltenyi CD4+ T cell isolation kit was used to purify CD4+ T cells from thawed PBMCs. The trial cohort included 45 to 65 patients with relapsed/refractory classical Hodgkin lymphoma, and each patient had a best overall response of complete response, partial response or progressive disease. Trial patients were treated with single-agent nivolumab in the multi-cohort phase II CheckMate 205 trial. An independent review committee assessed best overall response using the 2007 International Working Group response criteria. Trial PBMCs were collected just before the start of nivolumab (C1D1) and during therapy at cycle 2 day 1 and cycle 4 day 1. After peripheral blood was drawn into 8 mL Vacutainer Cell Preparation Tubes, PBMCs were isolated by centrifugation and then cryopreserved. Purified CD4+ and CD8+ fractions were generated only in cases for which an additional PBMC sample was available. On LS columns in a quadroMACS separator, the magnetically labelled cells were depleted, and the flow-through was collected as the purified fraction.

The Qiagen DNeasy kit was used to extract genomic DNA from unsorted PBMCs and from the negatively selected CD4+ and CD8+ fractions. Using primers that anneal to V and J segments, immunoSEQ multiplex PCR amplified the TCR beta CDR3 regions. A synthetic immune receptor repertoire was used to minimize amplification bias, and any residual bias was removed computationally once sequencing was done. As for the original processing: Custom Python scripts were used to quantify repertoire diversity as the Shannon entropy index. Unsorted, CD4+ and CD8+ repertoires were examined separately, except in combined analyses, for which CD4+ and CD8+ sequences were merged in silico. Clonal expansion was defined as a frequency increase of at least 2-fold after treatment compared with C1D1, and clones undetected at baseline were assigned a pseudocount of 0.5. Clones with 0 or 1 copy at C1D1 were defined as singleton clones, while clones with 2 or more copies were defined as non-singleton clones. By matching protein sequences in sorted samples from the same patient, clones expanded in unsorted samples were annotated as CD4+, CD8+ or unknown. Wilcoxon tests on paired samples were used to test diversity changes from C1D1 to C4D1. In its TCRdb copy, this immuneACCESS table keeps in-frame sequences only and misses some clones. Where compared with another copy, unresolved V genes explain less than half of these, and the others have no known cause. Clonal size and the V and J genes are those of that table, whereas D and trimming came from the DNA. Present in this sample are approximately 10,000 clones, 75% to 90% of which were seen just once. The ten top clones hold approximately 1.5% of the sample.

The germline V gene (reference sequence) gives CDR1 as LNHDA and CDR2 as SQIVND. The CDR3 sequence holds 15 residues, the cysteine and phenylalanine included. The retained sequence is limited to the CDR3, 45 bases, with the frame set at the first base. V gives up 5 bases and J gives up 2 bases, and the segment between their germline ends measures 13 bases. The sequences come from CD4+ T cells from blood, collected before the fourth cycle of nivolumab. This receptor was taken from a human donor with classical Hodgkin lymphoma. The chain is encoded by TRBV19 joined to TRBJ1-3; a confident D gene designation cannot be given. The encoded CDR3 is CASSSQRLAGNTIYF. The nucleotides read TGTGCCAGTAGTTCCCAACGGCTGGCTGGAAACACCATATATTTT.